The 12 T cell receptor beta chains below were found in one sample sequenced in a study of T-cell reconstitution after alpha-beta-depleted transplantation in children. Using unique molecular identifiers, the investigators prepared the TCRbeta library. Each CDR3 protein is one row after TCRdb ran MiXCR on the PCR reads. The sample records around 800,000 distinct CDR3 sequences, 15% to 20% being singletons. Material: PBMCs, mostly from graft donor cells, obtained 360 days after TCRalphabeta/CD19-depleted stem cell transplant. Receptor source: a male patient under 18 who had a stem cell transplant for acute lymphoblastic leukemia, so the T cells may come from the graft donor.

The chain employs TRBV6-2 or TRBV6-3 and TRBJ1-5; TRBD1 matches 8 bases. CDR3 length: 17 residues. The germline V gene encodes CDR1 MNHEY and CDR2 SVGEGT. V was clipped by 0 bases and J by 2 bases; unmatched bases: 6. The CDR3 protein is CASSYSALTGGNQPQHF. The CDR3 DNA follows: TGTGCCAGCAGTTACTCCGCCCTGACAGGGGGCAATCAGCCCCAGCATTTT.

The gene calls are TRBV27 and TRBJ2-7, with TRBD1 identical over 11 bases. The CDR3 has 16 residues. Germline V gene lookup returns CDR1 MNHEY and CDR2 SMNVEV (reference sequence). J was trimmed by 2 bases and V by 0 bases; bases with no gene match: 3. CDR3 region: CASSLSLDRGPYEQYF. The CDR3 DNA reads as TGTGCCAGCAGTTTATCGCTGGACAGGGGGCCCTACGAGCAGTACTTC.

This clonotype was seen a handful of times. The rearrangement uses TRBV12-3 or TRBV12-4 and TRBJ1-5; 8 positions agree with TRBD1. Trimming cost V 4 bases and J 3 bases; bases outside gene matches: 8. The CDR3 consists of 16 residues. CDR3 in DNA: TGTGCCAGCAGTTATGGACAGGGTGCCTACAATCAGCCCCAGCATTTT. Amino acids: CASSYGQGAYNQPQHF.

This clonotype was counted a few times. This chain joins TRBV12-3 or TRBV12-4 and TRBJ2-1; 10 nucleotides match TRBD1. The CDR3 totals 17 residues. V trimming: 5 bases; J trimming: 6 bases; junction bases outside the gene matches: 13. CDR3 amino acids: CASSRDRGRGPSNEQFF. In DNA, the CDR3 is TGTGCCAGCAGTCGTGACAGGGGGCGGGGACCTTCCAATGAGCAGTTCTTC.

V usage is TRBV1 and J usage is TRBJ1-6; the listed D gene, TRBD1, was not tested against the DNA. TRBV1 is tagged as a pseudogene. This CDR3 region has 16 residues. The CDR3 here is CTSSQEGARGSSPLHF. CDR3 sequence (DNA): TGCACCAGCAGCCAAGAAGGGGCCAGGGGGAGTTCACCCCTCCACTTT.

This clonotype was picked up a small number of times. This rearrangement joins TRBV7-3 to TRBJ2-1; either TRBD1 or TRBD2 may fit D (6 bases each). The CDR3 totals 14 residues. Trimming left V 5 bases short and J 2 bases short, with 10 bases between. Germline loops: CDR1 SGHTA, CDR2 FQGTGA. The CDR3 nucleotides read TGTGCCAGCAGCGCGGGACAACCCTACAATGAGCAGTTCTTC. Encoded protein: CASSAGQPYNEQFF.

This chain joins TRBV13 and TRBJ2-1; either TRBD1 or TRBD2 may fit D (5 bases each). The V gene lost 8 bases and the J gene lost 6 bases, with 17 bases spanning the gap. The CDR3 runs to 14 residues. The germline V gene has CDR1 PRHDT and CDR2 FYEKMQ (reference sequence). The CDR3 DNA reads TGTGCCAGCTTGGGACGCCATCAACTCAATGAGCAGTTCTTC. It translates to CASLGRHQLNEQFF.

This chain uses TRBV28 with TRBJ2-3, with a possible D match to TRBD1 (5 bases). V lost 3 bases and J lost 2, with 12 bases in between. In germline, CDR1 is MDHEN, CDR2 SYDVKM. This CDR3 is built from 15 residues. CDR3: CASSFGHSNTDTQYF. In nucleotides, the CDR3 is TGTGCCAGCAGTTTCGGACACAGCAACACAGATACGCAGTATTTT.

This chain connects TRBV9 to TRBJ2-7; maybe TRBD1 (6 bases). Trimming took 0 bases from V and 2 from J, leaving 12 bases between them. This CDR3 has 15 amino acids. CDR1 is SGDLS and CDR2 is YYNGEE in the germline V gene. CDR3 in DNA: TGTGCCAGCAGCGTAGCAGGGGTGGCAACCTACGAGCAGTACTTC. It is translated as CASSVAGVATYEQYF.

This clonotype was counted only a few times. The chain uses TRBV7-3 and TRBJ2-7; a weak D match, TRBD2 (5 bases). The ends were cut back, 5 bases at V and 1 base at J, with 12 bases in the middle. This CDR3 spans 14 amino acids. CDR1 and CDR2 (germline): SGHTA, FQGTGA. The CDR3 region is CASSAGVSSYEQYF. The CDR3 DNA reads TGTGCCAGCAGCGCCGGGGTTTCTTCCTACGAGCAGTACTTC.

This clonotype was detected only a few times. Here the CDR3 DNA reads TGCAGCGTTGGCGGGCAGGGCCCCGGGGAGCTGTTTTTT. This codes for CSVGGQGPGELFF. The chain couples TRBV29-1 to TRBJ2-2, with D perhaps matching TRBD1 or TRBD2 (5 bases each). Trimming shortened V by 4 bases and J by 6 bases, and 12 bases separated the two germline ends. Germline V gene data show CDR1 as SQVTM and CDR2 as ANQGSEA. The CDR3 is made up of 13 amino acids.

The chain joins TRBV7-9 to TRBJ1-1, with D uncertain. The V gene's germline CDR1 is SEHNR and CDR2 FQNEAQ (reference sequence). Trimming took off 4 bases at V and 4 bases at J, with 4 bases between the two ends. The CDR3 extends over 11 amino acids. Written as DNA, the CDR3 is TGTGCCAGCAGCTCGGCCACTGAAGCTTTCTTT. Its translation is CASSSATEAFF.